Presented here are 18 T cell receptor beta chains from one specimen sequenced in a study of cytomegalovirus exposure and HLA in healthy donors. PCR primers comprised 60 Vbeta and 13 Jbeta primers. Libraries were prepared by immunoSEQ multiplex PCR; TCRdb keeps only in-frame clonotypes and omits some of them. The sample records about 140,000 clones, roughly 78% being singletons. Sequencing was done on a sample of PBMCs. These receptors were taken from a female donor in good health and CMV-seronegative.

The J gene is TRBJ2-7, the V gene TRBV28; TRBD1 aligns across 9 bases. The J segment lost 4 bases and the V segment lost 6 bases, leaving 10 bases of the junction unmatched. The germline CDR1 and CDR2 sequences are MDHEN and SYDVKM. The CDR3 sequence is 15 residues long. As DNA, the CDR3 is TGTGCCAGCAGCTATTTGGCGGGACAGGGATACGAGCAGTACTTC. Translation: CASSYLAGQGYEQYF.

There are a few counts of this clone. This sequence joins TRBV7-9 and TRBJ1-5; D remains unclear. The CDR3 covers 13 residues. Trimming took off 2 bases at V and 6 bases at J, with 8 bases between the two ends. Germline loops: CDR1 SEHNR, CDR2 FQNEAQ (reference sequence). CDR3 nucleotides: TGTGCCAGCAGCTTAAACCCCAGTCAGCCCCAGCATTTT. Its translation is CASSLNPSQPQHF.

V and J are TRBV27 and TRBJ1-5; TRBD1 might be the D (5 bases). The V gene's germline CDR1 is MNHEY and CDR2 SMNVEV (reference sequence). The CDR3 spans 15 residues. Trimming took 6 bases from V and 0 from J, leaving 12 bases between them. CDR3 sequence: CASRPAGVSNQPQHF. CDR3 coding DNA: TGTGCCAGCAGACCTGCGGGGGTTAGCAATCAGCCCCAGCATTTT.

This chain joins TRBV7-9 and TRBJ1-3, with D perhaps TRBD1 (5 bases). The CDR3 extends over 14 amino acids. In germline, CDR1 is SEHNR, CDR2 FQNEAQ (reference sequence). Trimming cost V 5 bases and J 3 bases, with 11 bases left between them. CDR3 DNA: TGTGCCAGCAGCCCGGGGACTGTTGGAAACACCATATATTTT. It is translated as CASSPGTVGNTIYF.

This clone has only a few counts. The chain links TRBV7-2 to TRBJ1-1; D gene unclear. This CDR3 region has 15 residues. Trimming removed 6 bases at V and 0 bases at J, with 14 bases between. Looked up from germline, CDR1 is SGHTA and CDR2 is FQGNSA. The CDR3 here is CASRQGPGLNTEAFF. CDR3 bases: TGTGCCAGCAGACAAGGTCCGGGTTTGAACACTGAAGCTTTCTTT.

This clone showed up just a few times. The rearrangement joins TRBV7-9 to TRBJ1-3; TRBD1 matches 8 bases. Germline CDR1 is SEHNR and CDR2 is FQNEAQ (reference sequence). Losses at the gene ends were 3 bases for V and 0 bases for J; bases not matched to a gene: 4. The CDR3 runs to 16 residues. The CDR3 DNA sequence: TGTGCCAGCAGCTTCCCAGGGGGCAGCTCTGGAAACACCATATATTTT. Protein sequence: CASSFPGGSSGNTIYF.

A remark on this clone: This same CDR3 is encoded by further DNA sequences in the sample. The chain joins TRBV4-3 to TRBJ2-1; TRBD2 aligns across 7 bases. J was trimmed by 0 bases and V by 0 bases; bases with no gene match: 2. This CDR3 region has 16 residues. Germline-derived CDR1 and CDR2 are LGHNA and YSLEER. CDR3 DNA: TGCGCCAGCAGCCAAGAGGGAGGGAGCTCCTACAATGAGCAGTTCTTC. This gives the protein CASSQEGGSSYNEQFF.

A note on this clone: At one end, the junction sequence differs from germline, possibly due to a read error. This CDR3 is CSSSLGPAGGETEAFF. Here the CDR3 DNA reads TGTTCCAGCAGCTTAGGCCCAGCAGGGGGCGAAACTGAAGCTTTCTTT. The chain combines TRBV7-9 with TRBJ1-1, with 8 bases that match TRBD1. The CDR3 has 16 amino acids. CDR1 is SEHNR and CDR2 is FQNEAQ in the germline V gene (reference sequence).

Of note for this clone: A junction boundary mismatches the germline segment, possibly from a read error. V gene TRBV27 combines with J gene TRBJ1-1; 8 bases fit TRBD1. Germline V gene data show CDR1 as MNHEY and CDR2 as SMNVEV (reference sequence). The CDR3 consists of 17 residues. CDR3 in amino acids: CASSTILGTGVNPEAFF. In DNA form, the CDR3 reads TGTGCCAGCAGTACAATTCTCGGGACAGGAGTGAACCCTGAAGCTTTCTTT.

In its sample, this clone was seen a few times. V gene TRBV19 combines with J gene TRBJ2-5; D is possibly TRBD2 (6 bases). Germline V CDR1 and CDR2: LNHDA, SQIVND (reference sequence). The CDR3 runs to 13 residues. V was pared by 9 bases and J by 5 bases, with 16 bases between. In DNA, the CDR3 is TGTGCCAGCCACGTTAGCGGTGTGGAGACCCAGTACTTC. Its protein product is CASHVSGVETQYF. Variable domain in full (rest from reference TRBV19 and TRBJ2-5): DGGITQSPKYLFRKEGQNVTLSCEQNLNHDAMYWYRQDPGQGLRLIYYSQIVNDFQKGDIAEGYSVSREKKESFPLTVTSAQKNPTAFYLCASHVSGVETQYFGPGTRLLVL.

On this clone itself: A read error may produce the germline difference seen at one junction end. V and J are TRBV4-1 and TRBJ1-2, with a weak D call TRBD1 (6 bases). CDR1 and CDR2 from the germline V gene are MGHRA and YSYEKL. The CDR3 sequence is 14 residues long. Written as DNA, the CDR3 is TGCGCCAGCAGCCAACAGGGGCCTTCCTTTGGCTACGCCTTC. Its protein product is CASSQQGPSFGYAF.

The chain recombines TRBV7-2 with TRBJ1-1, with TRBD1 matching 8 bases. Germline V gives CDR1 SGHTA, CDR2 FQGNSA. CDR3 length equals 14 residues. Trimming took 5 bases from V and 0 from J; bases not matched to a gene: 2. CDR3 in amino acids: CASSPDRVNTEAFF. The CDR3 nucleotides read TGTGCCAGCAGCCCGGACAGGGTGAACACTGAAGCTTTCTTT.

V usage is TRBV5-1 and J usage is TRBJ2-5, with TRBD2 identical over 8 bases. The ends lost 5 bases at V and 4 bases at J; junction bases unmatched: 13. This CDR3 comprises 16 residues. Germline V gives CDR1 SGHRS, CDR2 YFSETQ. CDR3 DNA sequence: TGCGCCAGCAGTCCGGCGAGCGGGAGAATTGGAGAGACCCAGTACTTC. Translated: CASSPASGRIGETQYF.

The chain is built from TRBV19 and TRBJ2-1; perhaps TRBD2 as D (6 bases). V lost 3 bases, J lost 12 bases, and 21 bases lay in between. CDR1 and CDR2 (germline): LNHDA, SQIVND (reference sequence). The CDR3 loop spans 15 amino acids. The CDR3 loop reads CASSIGASERLPQFF. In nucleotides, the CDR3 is TGTGCCAGTAGTATCGGCGCTAGCGAGAGGCTACCGCAGTTCTTC. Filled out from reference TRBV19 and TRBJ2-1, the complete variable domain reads DGGITQSPKYLFRKEGQNVTLSCEQNLNHDAMYWYRQDPGQGLRLIYYSQIVNDFQKGDIAEGYSVSREKKESFPLTVTSAQKNPTAFYLCASSIGASERLPQFFGPGTRLTVL.

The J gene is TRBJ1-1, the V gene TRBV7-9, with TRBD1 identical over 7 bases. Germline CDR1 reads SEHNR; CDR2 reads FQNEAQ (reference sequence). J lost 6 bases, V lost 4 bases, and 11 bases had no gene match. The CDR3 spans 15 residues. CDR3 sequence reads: CASSSARQGKAEAFF. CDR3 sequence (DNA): TGTGCCAGCAGCTCAGCCCGACAGGGTAAGGCTGAAGCTTTCTTT.

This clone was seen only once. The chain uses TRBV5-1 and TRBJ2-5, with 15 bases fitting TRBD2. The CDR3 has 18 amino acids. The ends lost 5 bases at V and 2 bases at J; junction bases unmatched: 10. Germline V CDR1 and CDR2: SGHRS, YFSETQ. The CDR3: CASSYGLAGGGRQETQYF. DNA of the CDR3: TGCGCCAGCAGTTACGGACTAGCGGGAGGGGGTCGACAAGAGACCCAGTACTTC.

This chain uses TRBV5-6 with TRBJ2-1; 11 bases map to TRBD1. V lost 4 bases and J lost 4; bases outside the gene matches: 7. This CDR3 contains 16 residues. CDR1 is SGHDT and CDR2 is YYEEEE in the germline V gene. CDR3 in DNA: TGTGCCAGCAGCATCCCCGGGACAGGGGGGTACAATGAGCAGTTCTTC. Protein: CASSIPGTGGYNEQFF.

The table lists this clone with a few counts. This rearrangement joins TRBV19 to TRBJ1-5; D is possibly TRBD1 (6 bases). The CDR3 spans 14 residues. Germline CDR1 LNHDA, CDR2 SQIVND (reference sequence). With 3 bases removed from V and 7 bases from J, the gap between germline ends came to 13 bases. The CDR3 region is CASSMRGTGQPQHF. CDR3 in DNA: TGTGCCAGTAGTATGAGGGGGACGGGACAGCCCCAGCATTTT.